This T cell receptor beta chain is drawn from a study of CD4 T cells in relation to SARS-CoV-2 and coronaviruses. The CDR3 contains 14 residues. V gave up 5 bases and J gave up 6 bases, with 13 bases separating them. Germline CDR1 SGHTA, CDR2 FQGNSA. CD4+ T cells from unexposed donors were obtained before the COVID-19 pandemic (2011-2018). Libraries were prepared by immunoSEQ multiplex PCR; TCRdb keeps only in-frame clonotypes and omits some of them. The sample includes tens of thousands of clones, 90% to 95% seen only once; the top ten take about 0.23%. The sequenced sample was naive CD4+ T cells from PBMCs. Stated subset: naive CD4+ T cells isolated by negative enrichment. V and J are TRBV7-2 and TRBJ2-2, with a possible D match to TRBD1 (7 bases). This TCR was recovered from a human donor in good health. The CDR3 reads CASSNQGGPGELFF. CDR3 nucleotides: TGTGCCAGCAGCAACCAGGGGGGCCCCGGGGAGCTGTTTTTT.